A single sample is the source of the 5 T cell receptor beta chains below, sequenced in a study of T cells after yellow fever vaccination. MiXCR was run by TCRdb on the 5' RACE reads, yielding one entry per CDR3 protein. The profile shows about 230,000 distinct CDR3 sequences, roughly 6.2% of them singletons. The sample consisted of CD4+ T cells sorted from PBMCs, taken on the day of the yellow fever booster vaccination. These receptor sequences come from a man aged 30-40 years who received the YFV17D yellow fever vaccine.

This clonotype was picked up many times. V is TRBV5-1 and J is TRBJ2-7, with 9 bases lining up with TRBD2. From germline, CDR1 is SGHRS and CDR2 YFSETQ. This CDR3 spans 18 amino acids. J was trimmed by 0 bases and V by 0 bases; bases with no gene match: 10. The CDR3 bases are TGCGCCAGCAGCTTGGTAGCGGGAGCTGGGATGGGCTCCTACGAGCAGTACTTC. This encodes CASSLVAGAGMGSYEQYF.

At least ten counts were recorded for this clonotype. The chain links TRBV20-1 to TRBJ2-1; D gene unclear. This CDR3 has 15 residues. V was shortened by 1 base and J by 3 bases, with 13 bases between the two germline ends. Germline V gene sequence: CDR1 DFQATT, CDR2 SNEGSKA (reference sequence). CDR3 loop: CSARGIGPLYNEQFF. CDR3 DNA sequence: TGCAGTGCTAGAGGAATAGGGCCCCTCTACAATGAGCAGTTCTTC.

The gene calls are TRBV6-2 or TRBV6-3 and TRBJ2-5, with no clear D. The ends were cut back, 11 bases at V and 5 bases at J, with 15 bases in the middle. CDR3 length: 12 residues. CDR1 MNHEY and CDR2 SVGEGT come from the germline V gene. CDR3 protein: CASGQKRETQYF. The CDR3 region has the DNA TGTGCCTCCGGTCAGAAGCGTGAGACCCAGTACTTC.

About this clonotype: A read error may explain this, as a much larger clone is one base away. This chain connects TRBV14 to TRBJ1-4; the D is unclear. The V gene's germline CDR1 is SGHDN and CDR2 FVKESK. The CDR3 loop spans 14 amino acids. CDR3: CASSPRATTEKLFF. The CDR3 DNA reads TGTGCCAGCAGCCCGAGGGCAACTACTGAAAAACTGTTTTTT.

In this sample, this clonotype turned up a few times. This rearrangement joins TRBV27 to TRBJ2-7, with 9 bases that match TRBD1. The germline V gene encodes CDR1 MNHEY and CDR2 SMNVEV (reference sequence). The V and J ends lost 3 bases and 4 bases, in that order; junction bases with no gene match: 7. The CDR3 totals 15 residues. In nucleotides, the CDR3 is TGTGCCAGCAGTTTGTGGGACAGGGTTTCGTACGAGCAGTACTTC. This encodes CASSLWDRVSYEQYF.